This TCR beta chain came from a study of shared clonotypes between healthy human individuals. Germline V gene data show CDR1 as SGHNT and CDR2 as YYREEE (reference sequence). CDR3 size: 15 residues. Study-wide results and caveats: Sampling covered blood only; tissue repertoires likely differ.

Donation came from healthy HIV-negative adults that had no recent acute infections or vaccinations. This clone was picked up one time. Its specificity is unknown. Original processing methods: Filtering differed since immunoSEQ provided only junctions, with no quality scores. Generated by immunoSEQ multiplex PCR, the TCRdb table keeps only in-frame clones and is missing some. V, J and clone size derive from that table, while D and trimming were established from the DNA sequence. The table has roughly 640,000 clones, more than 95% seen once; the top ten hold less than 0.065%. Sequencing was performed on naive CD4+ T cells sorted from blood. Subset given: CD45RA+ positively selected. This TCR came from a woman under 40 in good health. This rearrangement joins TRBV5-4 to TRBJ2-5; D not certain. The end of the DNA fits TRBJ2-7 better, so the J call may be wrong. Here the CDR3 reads CASSFSSRAGYEQYF. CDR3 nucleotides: TGTGCCAGCAGCTTTTCATCTAGGGCTGGCTACGAGCAGTACTTC.